Below are 27 T cell receptor beta chains sequenced from a single sample in a study of shared clonotypes between healthy human individuals. Assay used: immunoSEQ multiplex PCR; TCRdb lists only in-frame clones, some missing. This table has 2.3 million or so clones, approximately 93% appearing once. Sequencing was performed on naive CD4+ T cells from PBMCs. The sample's subset: CD45RA+ positively selected. The receptors shown here come from a man aged 18 to 35 in good health. Some clones in this sample may be carry-over from other donors' samples.

The rearrangement uses TRBV28 and TRBJ1-6, with D uncertain. The CDR3 spans 12 residues. Germline lookup yields CDR1 MDHEN and CDR2 SYDVKM. Trimming stripped 5 bases from V and 14 bases from J, with 13 bases between. CDR3: CASSHRPISLHF. The CDR3 DNA follows: TGTGCCAGCAGTCATCGGCCCATATCCCTCCACTTT.

Comment on this clone: The same CDR3 arises from other DNA sequences in this sample as well. CDR3 in DNA: TGTGCCAGCAGTGGGGGCACAGATACGCAGTATTTT. Translating it yields CASSGGTDTQYF. The genes are TRBV2 and TRBJ2-3, with D hard to call. V gave up 4 bases and J gave up 1 base, with 3 bases separating them. The germline CDR1 and CDR2 sequences are SNHLY and FYNNEI. The CDR3 totals 12 residues.

V usage is TRBV27 and J usage is TRBJ2-5, with 8 bases lining up with TRBD2. Germline values: CDR1 MNHEY, CDR2 SMNVEV (reference sequence). With 4 bases clipped from V and 5 bases from J, the junction kept 12 bases outside the gene matches. The CDR3 loop spans 16 amino acids. The CDR3 loop reads CASSYLGAGGMETQYF. CDR3 DNA: TGTGCCAGCAGTTACCTTGGGGCGGGAGGTATGGAGACCCAGTACTTC.

This clone was recorded only once. The rearrangement links TRBV28 to TRBJ2-7, with TRBD1 identical over 9 bases. The CDR3 is 16 residues long. The J segment lost 2 bases and the V segment lost 6 bases, leaving 11 bases of the junction unmatched. Per the germline V gene, CDR1 is MDHEN and CDR2 is SYDVKM. The DNA for the CDR3 is TGTGCCAGCAGCCCCCCCCATGGACAGGGGACCTACGAGCAGTACTTC. Translating gives CASSPPHGQGTYEQYF.

The chain joins TRBV4-1 to TRBJ1-4; 9 bases align to TRBD1. This CDR3 has 16 residues. Germline V gene sequence: CDR1 MGHRA, CDR2 YSYEKL. Trimming at V came to 4 bases and at J to 6 bases, leaving 9 bases not matched to a gene. CDR3 in DNA: TGCGCCAGCAGCCTTAATACCGGGACAGGGTATGAAAAACTGTTTTTT. This codes for CASSLNTGTGYEKLFF.

The chain links TRBV9 to TRBJ2-1; TRBD1 agrees at 10 bases. Germline V gene data show CDR1 as SGDLS and CDR2 as YYNGEE. V lost 3 bases and J lost 5; bases outside the gene matches: 11. The CDR3 runs 17 residues. The CDR3 protein is CASSATVRGTGDNEQFF. The DNA of the CDR3 is TGTGCCAGCAGCGCGACGGTCAGGGGGACAGGGGACAATGAGCAGTTCTTC.

The CDR3 protein is CASSGTGGRSYYGYTF. The CDR3 nucleotides are TGTGCCAGCAGCGGCACAGGGGGCAGAAGCTACTATGGCTACACCTTC. The gene calls are TRBV9 and TRBJ1-2, with 9 bases matching TRBD1. The CDR3 is 16 amino acids. The V segment lost 3 bases and the J segment 3 bases; nucleotides outside the gene matches: 9. Per the germline V gene, CDR1 is SGDLS and CDR2 is YYNGEE.

The chain uses TRBV5-6 and TRBJ2-7; D remains ambiguous. Germline V gene sequence: CDR1 SGHDT, CDR2 YYEEEE. The CDR3 consists of 17 residues. V dropped 4 bases and J dropped 5 bases, with 25 bases sitting between them. CDR3 sequence: CASSPRLWPGRKNEQYF. DNA of the CDR3: TGTGCCAGCAGCCCACGTCTATGGCCGGGCCGAAAAAACGAGCAGTACTTC.

The chain is built from TRBV9 and TRBJ2-2; D is tentatively TRBD1 or TRBD2 (5 bases each). V was clipped by 4 bases and J by 4 bases, with 14 bases between them. This CDR3 has 15 amino acids. Germline CDR1 is SGDLS and CDR2 is YYNGEE. CDR3 nucleotide sequence: TGTGCCAGCAGCCGGGACGCCAAATTCACCGGGGAGCTGTTTTTT. Its translation is CASSRDAKFTGELFF.

This chain connects TRBV4-1 to TRBJ1-2; the D is unclear. Trimming cost V 5 bases and J 0 bases, with 19 bases left between them. The V gene's germline CDR1 is MGHRA and CDR2 YSYEKL. This CDR3 region has 17 residues. The CDR3 DNA reads as TGCGCCAGCAGCTTTTTCAAGACCCTTGCAGCTAACTATGGCTACACCTTC. Amino acids: CASSFFKTLAANYGYTF.

The count of this clone is one. V gene TRBV11-2 combines with J gene TRBJ2-5, with 11 bases matching TRBD2. With the DNA end fitting TRBJ2-7 better, the J assignment may be wrong. Germline CDR1 SGHAT, CDR2 FQNNGV. This CDR3 region has 15 residues. Here the CDR3 DNA reads TGTGCCAGCAGCCGAACTAGCGGGGGTACCTACGAGCAGTACTTC. Protein: CASSRTSGGTYEQYF.

V and J are TRBV6-5 and TRBJ2-7, with a possible D match to TRBD1 (6 bases). Germline CDR1 and CDR2: MNHEY and SVGAGI. The CDR3 covers 15 residues. Trimming removed 2 bases from V and 5 bases from J, with 16 bases in between. The CDR3 sequence is CASSYHSGTNNEQYF. CDR3 DNA: TGTGCCAGCAGTTACCATTCCGGGACAAATAACGAGCAGTACTTC.

The V gene is TRBV5-6, the J gene TRBJ1-1, with D unclear. This CDR3 region has 15 residues. Germline loops: CDR1 SGHDT, CDR2 YYEEEE. The V gene lost 2 bases and the J gene lost 3 bases, with 14 bases spanning the gap. The CDR3 sequence: CASSLDSGGHTEAFF. The CDR3 DNA reads as TGTGCCAGCAGCTTAGACTCGGGTGGCCACACTGAAGCTTTCTTT.

The chain joins TRBV6-6 to TRBJ2-4; the D gene could be TRBD1 or TRBD2 (5 bases each). Germline assignment: CDR1 MNHNY and CDR2 SVGAGI (reference sequence). V lost 9 bases and J 1 base, leaving 13 bases between the germline ends. The CDR3 runs 14 residues. The CDR3 loop is CASGAGGAKNIQYF. CDR3 DNA sequence: TGTGCCAGTGGGGCCGGCGGGGCCAAAAACATTCAGTACTTC.

This clone was found once. The chain uses TRBV29-1 and TRBJ1-1; TRBD1 matches 11 bases. Germline lookup yields CDR1 SQVTM and CDR2 ANQGSEA. The CDR3 consists of 14 residues. The trim removed 6 bases at V and 4 bases at J, leaving 7 bases unmatched. The CDR3 reads CSVPGTGGSTEAFF. CDR3 coding DNA: TGCAGCGTCCCCGGGACAGGGGGGAGCACTGAAGCTTTCTTT.

The gene calls are TRBV28 and TRBJ1-5; D possibly corresponds to TRBD1 (5 bases). In germline, CDR1 is MDHEN, CDR2 SYDVKM. V lost 7 bases and J 0 bases, leaving 13 bases between the germline ends. CDR3 size: 15 residues. In DNA, the CDR3 is TGTGCCAGCAAGGACACAGTTTATAGCAATCAGCCCCAGCATTTT. Translated: CASKDTVYSNQPQHF. The variable domain in full, completed from reference TRBV28 and TRBJ1-5, reads DVKVTQSSRYLVKRTGEKVFLECVQDMDHENMFWYRQDPGLGLRLIYFSYDVKMKEKGDIPEGYSVSREKKERFSLILESASTNQTSMYLCASKDTVYSNQPQHFGDGTRLSIL.

The V and J genes are TRBV7-6 and TRBJ2-3, with D possibly called TRBD1 or TRBD2 (5 bases each). The CDR3 covers 16 residues. Germline CDR1 and CDR2: SGHVS and FNYEAQ. V was clipped by 3 bases and J by 5 bases, with 18 bases between them. The CDR3, as DNA: TGTGCCAGCAGCTTGAGGGGACGGGTTTGGGGAGATACGCAGTATTTT. Protein: CASSLRGRVWGDTQYF.

V and J are TRBV2 and TRBJ2-3, with D unclear. Germline CDR1 is SNHLY and CDR2 is FYNNEI. V lost 4 bases, J lost 0 bases, and 11 bases lay in between. The CDR3 loop spans 15 amino acids. The CDR3 is CASSARRMSTDTQYF. CDR3 bases: TGTGCCAGCAGTGCCCGAAGAATGAGCACAGATACGCAGTATTTT.

The chain recombines TRBV7-9 with TRBJ2-6, with TRBD1 identical over 10 bases. The V gene end was trimmed by 3 bases and the J gene end by 1 base; junction bases not matched to a gene: 9. Germline-derived CDR1 and CDR2 are SEHNR and FQNEAQ (reference sequence). This CDR3 spans 19 amino acids. CDR3 nucleotides: TGTGCCAGCAGCTTCACCGACAGGGGGCTCAGGTCTGGGGCCAACGTCCTGACTTTC. It is translated as CASSFTDRGLRSGANVLTF. Full variable domain (missing parts from reference TRBV7-9 and TRBJ2-6): DTGVSQNPRHKITKRGQNVTFRCDPISEHNRLYWYRQTLGQGPEFLTYFQNEAQLEKSRLLSDRFSAERPKGSFSTLEIQRTEQGDSAMYLCASSFTDRGLRSGANVLTFGAGSRLTVL.

Points on this clone: Other DNA sequences in the sample encode the same CDR3. The chain joins TRBV9 to TRBJ1-3; D unresolved. Germline V gives CDR1 SGDLS, CDR2 YYNGEE. Trimming pared 0 bases from V and 7 bases from J, leaving 11 bases between. The CDR3 covers 14 residues. CDR3 sequence reads: CASSVGRSGNTIYF. The CDR3 DNA sequence: TGTGCCAGCAGCGTAGGGAGGTCGGGTAACACCATATATTTT.

This clone came up once. This rearrangement joins TRBV9 to TRBJ2-3; no definite D call. CDR3 size: 16 residues. Trimming removed 3 bases from V and 0 bases from J, with 14 bases in between. Germline V gene lookup returns CDR1 SGDLS and CDR2 YYNGEE. CDR3 nucleotides: TGTGCCAGCAGCGCACCTCACGGGCTTAGCACAGATACGCAGTATTTT. Protein product: CASSAPHGLSTDTQYF.

The chain links TRBV2 to TRBJ2-2; 13 nucleotides line up with TRBD2. The V gene end was trimmed by 6 bases and the J gene end by 5 bases; junction bases not matched to a gene: 3. Germline CDR1 SNHLY, CDR2 FYNNEI. The CDR3 runs 15 residues. The CDR3 sequence is CASRGLAGETGELFF. The CDR3 coding sequence is TGTGCCAGCAGAGGACTAGCGGGAGAAACCGGGGAGCTGTTTTTT.

This chain connects TRBV29-1 to TRBJ2-7, with D perhaps TRBD1 or TRBD2 (5 bases each). Trimming removed 7 bases at V and 4 bases at J, with 17 bases between. This CDR3 is 13 amino acids long. Germline V gene data show CDR1 as SQVTM and CDR2 as ANQGSEA. CDR3 DNA: TGCAGCGGCGGTCACGGGACGGGTTACGAGCAGTACTTC. It yields the protein CSGGHGTGYEQYF.

CDR3 loop: CAWNLAGEADTQYF. DNA for the CDR3: TGTGCCTGGAACCTAGCGGGAGAGGCAGATACGCAGTATTTT. This chain connects TRBV30 to TRBJ2-3; 10 positions match TRBD2. V was clipped by 4 bases and J by 4 bases; unmatched bases: 5. Germline CDR1 GTSNPN, CDR2 SVGIG (reference sequence). The CDR3 runs to 14 residues.

This chain joins TRBV5-4 and TRBJ2-3; 9 nucleotides agree with TRBD2. Germline V gene lookup returns CDR1 SGHNT and CDR2 YYREEE (reference sequence). CDR3 length: 15 residues. Losses at the gene ends were 3 bases for V and 2 bases for J; bases not matched to a gene: 4. The chain's CDR3 is CASSWGGRATDTQYF. CDR3 DNA: TGTGCCAGCAGCTGGGGCGGGAGGGCCACAGATACGCAGTATTTT.

To note about this clone: Other DNA sequences within the sample encode an identical CDR3. DNA for the CDR3: TGTGCCAGCAGTTTAAGTGGGCAGGGTAATGAAAAACTGTTTTTT. Its translation: CASSLSGQGNEKLFF. The gene calls are TRBV28 and TRBJ1-4; D might be TRBD1 (5 bases). Trimming took off 2 bases at V and 4 bases at J, with 11 bases between the two ends. Germline values: CDR1 MDHEN, CDR2 SYDVKM. The CDR3 is 15 amino acids.

The chain carries TRBV7-3 and TRBJ2-3; the D gene is possibly TRBD1 (6 bases). The germline V gene has CDR1 SGHTA and CDR2 FQGTGA. Trimming removed 2 bases from V and 4 bases from J, with 16 bases in between. CDR3 length: 16 amino acids. The CDR3 here is CASSLAIGGVADTQYF. The CDR3 DNA sequence: TGTGCCAGCAGCTTAGCCATTGGGGGCGTAGCAGATACGCAGTATTTT. Based on the CDR3 plus reference TRBV7-3 and TRBJ2-3, the full variable domain is GAGVSQTPSNKVTEKGKYVELRCDPISGHTALYWYRQSLGQGPEFLIYFQGTGAADDSGLPNDRFFAVRPEGSVSTLKIQRTERGDSAVYLCASSLAIGGVADTQYFGPGTRLTVL.